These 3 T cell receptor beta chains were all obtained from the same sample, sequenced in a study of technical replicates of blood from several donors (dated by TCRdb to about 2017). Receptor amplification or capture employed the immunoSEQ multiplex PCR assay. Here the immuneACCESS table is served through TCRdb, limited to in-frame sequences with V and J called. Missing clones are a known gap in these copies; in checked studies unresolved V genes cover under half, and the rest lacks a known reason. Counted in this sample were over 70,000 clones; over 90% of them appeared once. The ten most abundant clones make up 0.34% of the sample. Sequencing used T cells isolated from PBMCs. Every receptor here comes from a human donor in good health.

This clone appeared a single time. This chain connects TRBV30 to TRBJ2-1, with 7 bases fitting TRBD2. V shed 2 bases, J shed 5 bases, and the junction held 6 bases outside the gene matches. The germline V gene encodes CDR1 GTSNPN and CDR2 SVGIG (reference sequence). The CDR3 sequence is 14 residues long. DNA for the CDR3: TGTGCCTGGAGTTGGGGCGCGGGGGACAATGAGCAGTTCTTC. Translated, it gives CAWSWGAGDNEQFF.

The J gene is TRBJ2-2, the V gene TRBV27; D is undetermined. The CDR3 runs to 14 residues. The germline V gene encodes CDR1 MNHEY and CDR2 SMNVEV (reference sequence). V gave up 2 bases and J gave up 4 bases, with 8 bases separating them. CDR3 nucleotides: TGTGCCAGCAGTTTAGGCAGGTCCACCGGGGAGCTGTTTTTT. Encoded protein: CASSLGRSTGELFF.

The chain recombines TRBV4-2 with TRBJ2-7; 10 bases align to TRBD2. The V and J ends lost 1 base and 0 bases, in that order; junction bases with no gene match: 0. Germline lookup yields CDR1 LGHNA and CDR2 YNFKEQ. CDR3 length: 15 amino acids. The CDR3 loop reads CASSQGLAGSYEQYF. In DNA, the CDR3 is TGTGCCAGCAGCCAAGGACTAGCGGGCTCCTACGAGCAGTACTTC.